The sequence of this T cell receptor (beta chain) was determined in a study of blood T cell repertoires in COVID-19. Across the study: Collection of acute and convalescent COVID-19 samples took place in the United States, Italy and Spain. T cells, B-cell-depleted T cells, or PBMCs provided the cDNA or gDNA that served as material.

In the authors' workflow: It was from reference gene primer amplification that nucleated cell counts were estimated. The assay was immunoSEQ multiplex PCR, and TCRdb's table has in-frame clones only and misses some. V and J calls and clone size are copied from that table; D and trimming were computed from the DNA. In the table there are about 73,000 clones, roughly 84% of which are singletons. The germline V gene encodes CDR1 SEHNR and CDR2 FQNEAQ (reference sequence). V was clipped by 6 bases and J by 7 bases; unmatched bases: 7. The CDR3 runs 13 residues. The chain joins TRBV7-9 to TRBJ2-5, with 8 bases aligning to TRBD1. The receptor was isolated from a human donor in a cohort sampled during active COVID-19. Sequenced sample: peripheral blood. The CDR3 nucleotides read TGTGCCAGCAGTCCAGGGACAGGAGGGACCCAGTACTTC. Translated, it gives CASSPGTGGTQYF.